The clone carrying this T cell receptor (beta chain) was recorded only once. Assay used: immunoSEQ multiplex PCR; TCRdb lists only in-frame clones, some missing. This sample has over 1,000 clones, with approximately 30% found just once. This record belongs to a study of T cells in localized non-small cell lung cancer. Lung tissue at least 2 cm from the tumor margin was confirmed free of atypia. The germline gives CDR1 GTSNPN, CDR2 SVGIG (reference sequence). Trimming pared 8 bases from V and 3 bases from J, leaving 19 bases between. CDR3 length: 14 amino acids. V usage is TRBV30 and J usage is TRBJ1-2, with D possibly matching TRBD1 (5 bases). Sequenced here: normal lung tissue next to the tumor, sampled before any cancer treatment. This receptor was obtained from a male donor older than 55 with stage I squamous cell lung carcinoma. The CDR3 here is CAPKERGGYYGYTF. The CDR3 nucleotides are TGTGCCCCCAAAGAGCGGGGCGGATACTATGGCTACACCTTC.